A single sample is the source of the 25 T cell receptor beta chains below, sequenced in a study of cytomegalovirus exposure and HLA in healthy donors. The PCR used 60 Vbeta and 13 Jbeta primers. The assay was immunoSEQ multiplex PCR, and TCRdb's table has in-frame clones only and misses some. This sample's table reports over 100,000 clones. Sequences were obtained from PBMCs. These TCRs come from a man in his late teens or twenties in good health and CMV-seronegative.

The chain joins TRBV19 to TRBJ2-5; tentatively, D is TRBD1 (5 bases). With the DNA end fitting TRBJ2-7 better, the J assignment may be wrong. The CDR3 has 13 amino acids. Germline V gene lookup returns CDR1 LNHDA and CDR2 SQIVND (reference sequence). The CDR3 loop reads CASSIAGFNEQYF. In DNA, the CDR3 is TGTGCCAGTAGTATAGCAGGGTTCAACGAGCAGTACTTC.

With respect to this clone: This same CDR3 is encoded by further DNA sequences in the sample. The V gene is TRBV7-9, the J gene TRBJ2-7, with 7 bases lining up with TRBD1. The germline V gene has CDR1 SEHNR and CDR2 FQNEAQ (reference sequence). The CDR3 covers 14 residues. With V trimmed by 4 bases and J by 0 bases, 3 bases remained unmatched. The DNA for the CDR3 is TGTGCCAGCAGCTCTACAGGGGCCTCCTACGAGCAGTACTTC. Translation gives CASSSTGASYEQYF.

The chain links TRBV28 to TRBJ2-7, with D tentatively TRBD2 (5 bases). V was trimmed by 6 bases and J by 7 bases, leaving 13 bases between them. The CDR3 consists of 12 residues. Germline V gene data show CDR1 as MDHEN and CDR2 as SYDVKM. The CDR3 DNA reads TGTGCCAGCAGCCTCGGACTGGGGGAGCAGTACTTC. Protein: CASSLGLGEQYF. The variable domain in full, completed from reference TRBV28 and TRBJ2-7, reads DVKVTQSSRYLVKRTGEKVFLECVQDMDHENMFWYRQDPGLGLRLIYFSYDVKMKEKGDIPEGYSVSREKKERFSLILESASTNQTSMYLCASSLGLGEQYFGPGTRLTVT.

J is TRBJ1-3 and V is TRBV5-1; 10 positions match TRBD1. V dropped 7 bases and J dropped 1; count of bases not matched to a gene: 5. This CDR3 has 15 amino acids. Germline V gene data show CDR1 as SGHRS and CDR2 as YFSETQ. The chain's CDR3 is CASARDRGSGNTIYF. The CDR3 coding sequence is TGCGCCAGCGCCCGGGACAGGGGATCTGGAAACACCATATATTTT.

The CDR3 loop reads CASSPDRGIPYEQYF. In DNA form, the CDR3 reads TGTGCCAGCAGCCCTGACAGGGGAATCCCCTACGAGCAGTACTTC. The chain has TRBV11-2 and TRBJ2-7; 8 bases match TRBD1. The CDR3 has 15 residues. V dropped 5 bases and J dropped 2; count of bases not matched to a gene: 8. CDR1 is SGHAT and CDR2 is FQNNGV in the germline V gene.

The genes are TRBV5-1 and TRBJ2-7, with 8 bases that match TRBD1. Germline V lookup: CDR1 SGHRS, CDR2 YFSETQ. The CDR3 totals 13 residues. The junction had 3 bases not matched to a gene; V was cut back by 3 bases and J by 4 bases. The CDR3 sequence: CASSSGQVYEQYF. The CDR3 DNA reads as TGCGCCAGCAGCTCGGGACAGGTATACGAGCAGTACTTC.

The rearrangement joins TRBV2 to TRBJ1-6; D remains unclear. Trimming took 5 bases from V and 1 from J, leaving 6 bases between them. Germline V lookup: CDR1 SNHLY, CDR2 FYNNEI. This CDR3 contains 14 residues. The CDR3 loop reads CASSRGSYNSPLHF. The CDR3 coding sequence is TGTGCCAGCAGTCGGGGATCCTATAATTCACCCCTCCACTTT.

The chain recombines TRBV5-1 with TRBJ2-1, with 13 bases that match TRBD2. Germline V gene data show CDR1 as SGHRS and CDR2 as YFSETQ. V gave up 1 base and J gave up 5 bases; unmatched junction bases: 9. CDR3 length: 18 residues. Here the CDR3 reads CASSLPRRTSGSDNEQFF. CDR3 sequence (DNA): TGCGCCAGCAGCTTGCCCCGTCGGACTAGCGGGAGCGACAATGAGCAGTTCTTC. The whole variable domain, remainder taken from reference TRBV5-1 and TRBJ2-1, is KAGVTQTPRYLIKTRGQQVTLSCSPISGHRSVSWYQQTPGQGLQFLFEYFSETQRNKGNFPGRFSGRQFSNSRSEMNVSTLELGDSALYLCASSLPRRTSGSDNEQFFGPGTRLTVL.

The gene calls are TRBV9 and TRBJ2-3; 8 bases map to TRBD2. CDR3 length equals 15 residues. J was trimmed by 2 bases and V by 2 bases; bases with no gene match: 4. Germline V gene sequence: CDR1 SGDLS, CDR2 YYNGEE. The CDR3 bases are TGTGCCAGCAGCGTTATAGCGGGGTTCACAGATACGCAGTATTTT. Encoded protein: CASSVIAGFTDTQYF.

This chain links TRBV28 with TRBJ2-7, with D tentatively TRBD2 (6 bases). Germline V gene lookup returns CDR1 MDHEN and CDR2 SYDVKM. The CDR3 loop spans 12 amino acids. Deletions cut 6 bases from V and 5 bases from J, with 11 bases between. DNA for the CDR3: TGTGCCAGCAGCCTACTAGCAAACGAGCAGTACTTC. Protein sequence: CASSLLANEQYF. The entire variable domain, with the rest obtained from reference TRBV28 and TRBJ2-7, is as follows: DVKVTQSSRYLVKRTGEKVFLECVQDMDHENMFWYRQDPGLGLRLIYFSYDVKMKEKGDIPEGYSVSREKKERFSLILESASTNQTSMYLCASSLLANEQYFGPGTRLTVT.

The CDR3 loop is CASSQDKTGTDSYEQYF. The CDR3 DNA is TGCGCCAGCAGCCAAGACAAAACCGGGACAGACTCCTACGAGCAGTACTTC. The rearrangement joins TRBV4-3 to TRBJ2-5, with 7 bases identical to TRBD1. With the DNA end fitting TRBJ2-7 better, the J assignment may be wrong. Germline CDR1 is LGHNA and CDR2 is YSLEER. This CDR3 contains 17 residues.

The V gene is TRBV15, the J gene TRBJ1-5; 8 nucleotides line up with TRBD1. Germline V CDR1 and CDR2: LNHNV, YYDKDF (reference sequence). With 0 bases clipped from V and 6 bases from J, the junction kept 13 bases outside the gene matches. CDR3 length: 18 residues. The CDR3 sequence: CATSRESNTGTGVQPQHF. CDR3 coding DNA: TGTGCCACCAGCAGAGAGTCGAATACCGGGACAGGAGTTCAGCCCCAGCATTTT.

The rearrangement uses TRBV19 and TRBJ1-3; the D is unclear. The CDR3 runs to 18 residues. CDR1 and CDR2 (germline): LNHDA, SQIVND (reference sequence). Trimming removed 3 bases from V and 0 bases from J, with 18 bases in between. The chain's CDR3 is CASSILPLVPSSGNTIYF. CDR3 coding DNA: TGTGCCAGTAGTATTCTCCCCCTCGTACCCAGCTCTGGAAACACCATATATTTT. The full variable domain, with the rest looked up from reference TRBV19 and TRBJ1-3, is DGGITQSPKYLFRKEGQNVTLSCEQNLNHDAMYWYRQDPGQGLRLIYYSQIVNDFQKGDIAEGYSVSREKKESFPLTVTSAQKNPTAFYLCASSILPLVPSSGNTIYFGEGSWLTVV.

This rearrangement joins TRBV10-3 to TRBJ2-5; TRBD2 matches 10 bases. J gave up 0 bases and V 6 bases, and 1 base lay outside the gene matches. Germline-derived CDR1 and CDR2 are ENHRY and SYGVKD. The CDR3 is made up of 14 amino acids. CDR3 in amino acids: CAIRGTSDQETQYF. CDR3 DNA sequence: TGTGCCATCAGGGGGACTAGCGACCAAGAGACCCAGTACTTC.

The V and J genes are TRBV10-3 and TRBJ2-3; possible D gene TRBD1, 6 bases. V dropped 6 bases and J dropped 2 bases, with 12 bases sitting between them. This CDR3 contains 14 residues. The germline CDR1 and CDR2 sequences are ENHRY and SYGVKD. The chain's CDR3 is CAISRTATTDTQYF. The CDR3 DNA reads as TGTGCCATCAGCAGGACAGCGACCACAGATACGCAGTATTTT.

This rearrangement joins TRBV7-9 to TRBJ1-2, with unresolved D. Trimming stripped 1 base from V and 8 bases from J, with 17 bases between. From germline, CDR1 is SEHNR and CDR2 FQNEAQ (reference sequence). CDR3 length: 15 amino acids. The CDR3 region is CASSLVAGLAEGYTF. In DNA, the CDR3 is TGTGCCAGCAGCTTAGTTGCCGGTCTCGCGGAGGGCTACACCTTC.

This chain links TRBV27 with TRBJ2-7, with TRBD1 as a possible D gene (7 bases). This CDR3 is 13 amino acids long. Trimming cost V 8 bases and J 3 bases, with 14 bases left between them. The germline gives CDR1 MNHEY, CDR2 SMNVEV (reference sequence). CDR3 region: CASGGTVSYEQYF. The CDR3 DNA reads as TGTGCCAGCGGGGGGACAGTGAGCTACGAGCAGTACTTC.

The chain carries TRBV27 and TRBJ2-2; D uncertain. V dropped 5 bases and J dropped 4 bases, with 11 bases sitting between them. There are 14 residues in the CDR3. Germline values: CDR1 MNHEY, CDR2 SMNVEV (reference sequence). CDR3 residues: CASSPPPFTGELFF. The DNA of the CDR3 is TGTGCCAGCAGTCCCCCCCCGTTCACCGGGGAGCTGTTTTTT.

The rearrangement links TRBV11-3 to TRBJ2-7, with no clear D. Germline V gene lookup returns CDR1 SGHNT and CDR2 YENEEA. The CDR3 is made up of 12 amino acids. Trimming left V 5 bases short and J 3 bases short, with 8 bases between. This CDR3 is CASSRPGYEQYF. CDR3 nucleotides: TGTGCCAGCAGCCGCCCGGGCTACGAGCAGTACTTC. Full variable domain (missing parts from reference TRBV11-3 and TRBJ2-7): EAGVVQSPRYKIIEKKQPVAFWCNPISGHNTLYWYLQNLGQGPELLIRYENEEAVDDSQLPKDRFSAERLKGVDSTLKIQPAELGDSAVYLCASSRPGYEQYFGPGTRLTVT.

This chain uses TRBV5-1 with TRBJ2-7; tentative D call: TRBD1 (7 bases). This CDR3 has 17 amino acids. The V and J ends lost 2 bases and 0 bases respectively, with 18 bases between them. The germline V gene encodes CDR1 SGHRS and CDR2 YFSETQ. CDR3 sequence: CASSFGMAGGGSYEQYF. The CDR3 DNA sequence: TGCGCCAGCAGCTTTGGAATGGCAGGGGGAGGCTCCTACGAGCAGTACTTC.

The chain recombines TRBV7-2 with TRBJ2-6, with 10 positions matching TRBD1. V shed 1 base, J shed 4 bases, and the junction held 4 bases outside the gene matches. The CDR3 runs to 17 residues. From germline, CDR1 is SGHTA and CDR2 FQGNSA. CDR3 in DNA: TGTGCCAGCAGCTTAGGACAGGGGGCTACAGGGGCCAACGTCCTGACTTTC. Its protein product is CASSLGQGATGANVLTF.

The chain carries TRBV18 and TRBJ1-3; D remains ambiguous. Germline loops: CDR1 KGHSH, CDR2 LQKENI. V was pared by 3 bases and J by 4 bases, with 13 bases between. CDR3 length: 15 residues. DNA for the CDR3: TGTGCCAGCTCACCGGACTCGCTGGGCGGAAACACCATATATTTT. It translates to CASSPDSLGGNTIYF.

The CDR3 is CAWKDRGRTEAFF. CDR3 in DNA: TGTGCCTGGAAGGACAGGGGAAGGACTGAAGCTTTCTTT. V usage is TRBV30 and J usage is TRBJ1-1, with 9 bases lining up with TRBD1. The junction had 5 bases not matched to a gene; V was cut back by 4 bases and J by 5 bases. CDR3 length equals 13 residues. Germline CDR1 GTSNPN, CDR2 SVGIG (reference sequence).

This chain joins TRBV18 and TRBJ2-5; maybe TRBD1 (5 bases). Trimming shortened V by 3 bases and J by 3 bases, and 11 bases separated the two germline ends. Germline V gives CDR1 KGHSH, CDR2 LQKENI. The CDR3 totals 14 residues. The CDR3 DNA sequence: TGTGCCAGCTCACCGCAGGGTCTAGAAGAGACCCAGTACTTC. This translates into CASSPQGLEETQYF. Filled out from reference TRBV18 and TRBJ2-5, the complete variable domain reads NAGVMQNPRHLVRRRGQEARLRCSPMKGHSHVYWYRQLPEEGLKFMVYLQKENIIDESGMPKERFSAEFPKEGPSILRIQQVVRGDSAAYFCASSPQGLEETQYFGPGTRLLVL.

The chain carries TRBV28 and TRBJ2-7; D uncertain. This CDR3 contains 12 residues. V lost 6 bases, J lost 2 bases, and 8 bases lay in between. The V gene's germline CDR1 is MDHEN and CDR2 SYDVKM. CDR3 region: CASSPDTYEQYF. The CDR3 nucleotides read TGTGCCAGCAGCCCCGACACCTACGAGCAGTACTTC. Full variable domain (outside the CDR3, taken from reference TRBV28 and TRBJ2-7): DVKVTQSSRYLVKRTGEKVFLECVQDMDHENMFWYRQDPGLGLRLIYFSYDVKMKEKGDIPEGYSVSREKKERFSLILESASTNQTSMYLCASSPDTYEQYFGPGTRLTVT.